Described below is a single TCR beta chain sequence and its context. The antigen is unknown. A quantitative 5'-RACE method, one with molecular barcodes, was used to make TCR beta libraries. TCRdb ran MiXCR on the 5' RACE reads and lists one entry per CDR3 protein. The table records 210,000 or so distinct CDR3 sequences, approximately 8% of them present only once. The CDR3 loop spans 14 amino acids. Per germline, CDR1 SGHTA and CDR2 FQGNSA. After removal of 4 bases from V and 5 bases from J, the junction contained 7 bases not matched to a gene. This record belongs to a study of CD8 T cells in ankylosing spondylitis. Points from the study as a whole: Significantly higher representation of disease-linked clones was reported for matched ankylosing spondylitis synovial fluid. Some of the motif variants had earlier been found in reactive arthritis patients' fluid and blood. Ankylosing spondylitis blood appeared to carry a characteristic TCR beta motif of under ten highly homologous variants.

The sequenced sample consisted of blood, either unsorted or a sorted T cell fraction (not recorded which). This receptor was obtained from a female donor with ankylosing spondylitis or in good health (not recorded which). The chain couples TRBV7-2 to TRBJ2-5, with TRBD1 matching 7 bases. The DNA of the CDR3 is TGTGCCAGCAGCTCTCCGACAGGGTGGGAGACCCAGTACTTC. Residues: CASSSPTGWETQYF. Looking up the rest from reference TRBV7-2 and TRBJ2-5 gives the full variable domain: GAGVSQSPSNKVTEKGKDVELRCDPISGHTALYWYRQSLGQGLEFLIYFQGNSAPDKSGLPSDRFSAERTGGSVSTLTIQRTQQEDSAVYLCASSSPTGWETQYFGPGTRLLVL.